The 14 T cell receptor beta chains given below trace back to one sample, sequenced in a study of PD-1 blockade in classical Hodgkin lymphoma. The patients all showed relapse after autologous stem cell transplantation, while their brentuximab vedotin exposure varied. Profiled with immunoSEQ multiplex PCR; TCRdb holds only in-frame clones, not every one. Here the sample spans 50,000 to 65,000 clones, less than 95% being singletons. This specimen was peripheral blood mononuclear cells (PBMCs), taken before the second cycle of nivolumab. Receptors were obtained from a human donor with classical Hodgkin lymphoma.

This chain connects TRBV7-8 to TRBJ1-5; D is possibly TRBD1 (5 bases). The germline gives CDR1 SGHVS, CDR2 FQNEAQ. CDR3 size: 14 residues. V was clipped by 5 bases and J by 4 bases, with 12 bases between them. Here the CDR3 reads CASSPGTYNQPQHF. CDR3 DNA: TGTGCCAGCAGCCCAGGGACGTATAATCAGCCCCAGCATTTT.

The chain employs TRBV14 and TRBJ2-3, with 8 bases lining up with TRBD1. The CDR3 has 16 residues. Germline trimming cut 6 bases from V and 4 bases from J; bases unmatched to any gene: 12. Germline V gives CDR1 SGHDN, CDR2 FVKESK. The CDR3, as DNA: TGTGCCAGCAGTCAGTGGACAGGGCCCCTGTCAGATACGCAGTATTTT. As protein: CASSQWTGPLSDTQYF.

The rearrangement joins TRBV7-9 to TRBJ2-7; D might be TRBD1 or TRBD2, each matching 7 bases. The CDR3 is 15 residues long. The V gene's germline CDR1 is SEHNR and CDR2 FQNEAQ (reference sequence). Trimming stripped 4 bases from V and 3 bases from J, with 16 bases between. The DNA for the CDR3 is TGTGCCAGCAGCTACCAGCGGGACAGCGGCTACGAGCAGTACTTC. Amino acids: CASSYQRDSGYEQYF.

V gene TRBV5-5 combines with J gene TRBJ1-1; D is unclear. Trimming removed 2 bases at V and 6 bases at J, with 5 bases between. CDR1 and CDR2 (germline): SGHKS, YYEKEE (reference sequence). CDR3 length: 11 residues. CDR3 protein: CASSLVSEAFF. As DNA, the CDR3 is TGTGCCAGCAGCTTAGTTTCTGAAGCTTTCTTT. The full variable domain, completed using reference TRBV5-5 and TRBJ1-1, is DAGVTQSPTHLIKTRGQQVTLRCSPISGHKSVSWYQQVLGQGPQFIFQYYEKEERGRGNFPDRFSARQFPNYSSELNVNALLLGDSALYLCASSLVSEAFFGQGTRLTVV.

V usage is TRBV7-6 and J usage is TRBJ2-3; tentative D call: TRBD2 (7 bases). V lost 2 bases, J lost 1 base, and 10 bases lay in between. Germline assignment: CDR1 SGHVS and CDR2 FNYEAQ. The CDR3 covers 15 residues. For the CDR3, the DNA is TGTGCCAGCAGCTTACGGGGGGCCGGCACAGATACGCAGTATTTT. Encoded protein: CASSLRGAGTDTQYF.

This chain links TRBV4-2 with TRBJ1-1, with 9 bases that match TRBD1. Trimming at V came to 4 bases and at J to 3 bases, leaving 6 bases not matched to a gene. Germline CDR1 is LGHNA and CDR2 is YNFKEQ. The CDR3 covers 15 residues. CDR3 loop: CASSRTGVSDTEAFF. The CDR3 nucleotides read TGTGCCAGCAGCCGGACAGGGGTTTCAGACACTGAAGCTTTCTTT.

This clone was recorded only once. This chain uses TRBV11-2 with TRBJ2-1, with D unresolved. The V end was cut by 5 bases, the J end by 4 bases, with 6 bases between. The CDR3 contains 12 residues. Germline lookup yields CDR1 SGHAT and CDR2 FQNNGV. CDR3 sequence reads: CASSLAYNEQFF. CDR3 sequence (DNA): TGTGCCAGCAGCCTCGCATACAATGAGCAGTTCTTC.

This rearrangement joins TRBV2 to TRBJ1-5; TRBD1 agrees at 7 bases. Per germline, CDR1 SNHLY and CDR2 FYNNEI. CDR3 length: 16 residues. J was trimmed by 1 base and V by 0 bases; bases with no gene match: 3. Here the CDR3 DNA reads TGTGCCAGCAGTGAAGCTGGGGGACAGAGCAATCAGCCCCAGCATTTT. Protein sequence: CASSEAGGQSNQPQHF.

The gene calls are TRBV23-1 and TRBJ2-7; a weak D match, TRBD2 (7 bases). Being an ORF, TRBV23-1 has a function that is uncertain. Trimming removed 0 bases from V and 4 bases from J, with 13 bases in between. This CDR3 is built from 15 residues. This CDR3 is CASSQSRGGRYEQYF. CDR3 DNA sequence: TGCGCCAGCAGTCAATCAAGGGGGGGAAGATACGAGCAGTACTTC.

The chain employs TRBV9 and TRBJ1-1; perhaps TRBD1 as D (5 bases). Trimming left V 4 bases short and J 0 bases short, with 13 bases between. This CDR3 has 15 residues. CDR1 SGDLS and CDR2 YYNGEE come from the germline V gene. CDR3 sequence: CASSPSSGMNTEAFF. CDR3 sequence (DNA): TGTGCCAGCAGCCCTAGTTCAGGGATGAACACTGAAGCTTTCTTT.

The chain combines TRBV9 with TRBJ2-2; TRBD1 or TRBD2 may be the D gene (5 bases each). The V end was cut by 2 bases, the J end by 4 bases, with 9 bases between. The CDR3 is 14 residues long. Germline CDR1 reads SGDLS; CDR2 reads YYNGEE. The CDR3 reads CASSVIGTTGELFF. DNA for the CDR3: TGTGCCAGCAGCGTCATAGGGACCACCGGGGAGCTGTTTTTT.

The chain employs TRBV5-1 and TRBJ2-7, with D unclear. CDR3 size: 16 residues. V gave up 0 bases and J gave up 2 bases, with 15 bases separating them. In germline, CDR1 is SGHRS, CDR2 YFSETQ. CDR3 bases: TGCGCCAGCAGCTTGGCCCGGGCCTCCCAACCCTACGAGCAGTACTTC. Translated, it gives CASSLARASQPYEQYF.

This clone was counted a single time. J is TRBJ1-5 and V is TRBV7-2; 8 nucleotides align to TRBD1. There are 15 residues in the CDR3. V dropped 5 bases and J dropped 5; count of bases not matched to a gene: 8. Germline lookup yields CDR1 SGHTA and CDR2 FQGNSA. CDR3 nucleotides: TGTGCCAGCAGCCTCGACAGGGGAGAATATCAGCCCCAGCATTTT. Its translation is CASSLDRGEYQPQHF.

The chain has TRBV15 and TRBJ1-4, with D possibly matching TRBD1 (6 bases). The CDR3 is 15 residues long. Germline assignment: CDR1 LNHNV and CDR2 YYDKDF (reference sequence). The germline V and J ends were trimmed by 3 bases and 0 bases, with 8 bases remaining between them. DNA of the CDR3: TGTGCCACCAGCAGCAACAGGGCAACTAATGAAAAACTGTTTTTT. Protein sequence: CATSSNRATNEKLFF.